This entry features one TCR beta chain sequence. The sample is drawn from a study of CD8 T cells in Susac syndrome. RNA in amounts of roughly 0.5 to 1 ug was reverse transcribed with random hexamers. TCRdb re-analysed the immunoSEQ multiplex PCR reads in MiXCR, keeping a single row per CDR3 protein. This sample yields 150,000 to 200,000 distinct CDR3 sequences, of which 94% are seen a single time; almost 0.095% belongs to the top ten. The CD8+ and CD4+ T cells were isolated magnetically using a negative isolation approach, whereas the TEMRA cells were enriched by FACS. This clonotype was obtained from a human donor with multiple sclerosis. The sequencing input was CD4+ T cells from PBMCs.

CDR3 nucleotides: TGTGCCAGCAGCTTAGGGGGACCCGGCGAGCAGTACTTC. It encodes CASSLGGPGEQYF. This chain links TRBV11-2 with TRBJ2-7; D is perhaps TRBD1 or TRBD2 (5 bases each). Germline V gene sequence: CDR1 SGHAT, CDR2 FQNNGV. The CDR3 sequence is 13 residues long. The V end lost 1 base, the J end lost 6 bases, and 10 bases lay between the germline ends.